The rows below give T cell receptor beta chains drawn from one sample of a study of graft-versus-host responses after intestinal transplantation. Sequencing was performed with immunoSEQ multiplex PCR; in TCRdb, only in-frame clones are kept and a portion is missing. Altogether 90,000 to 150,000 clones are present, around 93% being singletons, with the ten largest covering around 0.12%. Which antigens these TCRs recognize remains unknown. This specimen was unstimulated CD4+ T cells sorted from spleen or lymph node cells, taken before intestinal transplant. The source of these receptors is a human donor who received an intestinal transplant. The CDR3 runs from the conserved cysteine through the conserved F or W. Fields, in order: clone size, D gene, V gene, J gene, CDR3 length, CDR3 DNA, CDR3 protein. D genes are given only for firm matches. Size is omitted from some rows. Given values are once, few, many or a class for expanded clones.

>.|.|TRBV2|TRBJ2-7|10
TGTGCCAGCCTAGGCTACGAGCAGTACTTC
CASLGYEQYF
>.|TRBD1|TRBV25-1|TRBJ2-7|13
TGTGCCAGCCGGACAGGGTTAGGGTACGAGCAGTACTTC
CASRTGLGYEQYF
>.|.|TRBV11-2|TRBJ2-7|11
TGTGCCTGCGGGTTTACCTACGAGCAGTACTTC
CACGFTYEQYF
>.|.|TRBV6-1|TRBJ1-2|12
TGTGCCAGCAGGCAGGGGAACTATGGCTACACCTTC
CASRQGNYGYTF
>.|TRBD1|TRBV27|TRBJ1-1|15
TGTGCCAGCAGTATCTGGACAGGGGGCGCAGCTGAAGCTTTCTTT
CASSIWTGGAAEAFF
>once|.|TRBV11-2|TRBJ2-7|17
TGTGCCAGCAGCCCAGGGTGGGGTACAGTACCATCCTACGAGCAGTACTTC
CASSPGWGTVPSYEQYF
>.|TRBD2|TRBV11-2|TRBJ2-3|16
TGTGCCAGCAGCTTAGGGACTAGCGGGTACACAGATACACAGTATTTT
CASSLGTSGYTDTQYF
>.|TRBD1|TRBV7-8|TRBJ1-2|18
TGTGCCAGCAGCCTAATTAGCGGGCTAGGAGGACAGGGGCATGGCTACACCTTC
CASSLISGLGGQGHGYTF
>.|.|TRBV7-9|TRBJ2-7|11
TGTGCCAGCAGCGCGTATAACGAGCAGTACTTC
CASSAYNEQYF
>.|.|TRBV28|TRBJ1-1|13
TGTGCCAGCAGTTTTGACGGGAACACTGAAGCTTTCTTT
CASSFDGNTEAFF
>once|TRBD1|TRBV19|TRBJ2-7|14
TGTGCCAGTAGTCCCCTAGACAGGGGATACGAGCAGTACTTC
CASSPLDRGYEQYF
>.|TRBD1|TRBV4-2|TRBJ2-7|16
TGTGCCAGCAGCCAAACCATAGGGTCGACAGGGGGACGACAGTACTTC
CASSQTIGSTGGRQYF
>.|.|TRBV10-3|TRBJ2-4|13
TGTGCCATCAGTGGGCGGGCTAAAAACATTCAGTACTTC
CAISGRAKNIQYF
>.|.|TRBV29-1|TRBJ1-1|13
TGCAGCGCCATCACAGGAGTTAACACTGAAGCTTTCTTT
CSAITGVNTEAFF
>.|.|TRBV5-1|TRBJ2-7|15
TGCGCCAGCAGCCCCCGGGGGACAGCGATTTTCGAGCAGTACTTC
CASSPRGTAIFEQYF
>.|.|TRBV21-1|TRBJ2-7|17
TGTGCCAGCAGCAAAGAGGGAGGGCAGCGGGAGATCTACGAGCAGTACTTC
CASSKEGGQREIYEQYF
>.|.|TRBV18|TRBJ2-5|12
TGTGCCAGCTCACCCTTGGGGGAGACCCAGTACTTC
CASSPLGETQYF
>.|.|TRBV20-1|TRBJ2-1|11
TGCAGTGCTCAAAACAGGGATGAGCAGTTCTTC
CSAQNRDEQFF
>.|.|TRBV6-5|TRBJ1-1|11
TGTGCCAGCAGTTGGGACGGTGAAGCTTTCTTT
CASSWDGEAFF
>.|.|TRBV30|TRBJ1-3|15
TGTGCCTGGAGTCTATTAAGGGGTACAAGAAACACCATATATTTT
CAWSLLRGTRNTIYF
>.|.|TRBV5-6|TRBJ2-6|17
TGTGCCAGCAGCTTGTATGGCCACTCAACTGGGGCCAACGTCCTGACTTTC
CASSLYGHSTGANVLTF
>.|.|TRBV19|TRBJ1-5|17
TGTGCCAGTAGTCCCAGCACCCCGGGCTCTGGCGGTCAGCCCCAGCATTTT
CASSPSTPGSGGQPQHF
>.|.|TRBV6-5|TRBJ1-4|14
TGTGCCAGCAGTACCCGACAGTTTAATGAAAAACTGTTTTTT
CASSTRQFNEKLFF